One sample yielded the 9 T cell receptor beta chains listed below, sequenced in a study of graft-versus-host responses after intestinal transplantation. TCRdb's copy holds only in-frame clones and misses some; the assay was immunoSEQ multiplex PCR. The profile covers tens of thousands of clones, with approximately 94% appearing a single time and about 2% taken by the ten largest. Their specific antigens are unknown. The sequencing used unstimulated CD8+ T cells sorted from spleen or lymph node cells, collected before intestinal transplant. These receptors all come from a human donor who received an intestinal transplant.

CDR3 bases: TGTGCCAGCAGTGAGGGGGCGAGTGGCTACACCTTC. It is translated as CASSEGASGYTF. V usage is TRBV25-1 and J usage is TRBJ1-2; TRBD1 might be the D (6 bases). CDR1 is MGHDK and CDR2 is SYGVNS in the germline V gene. The CDR3 consists of 12 residues. Trimming left V 3 bases short and J 7 bases short, with 9 bases between.

V gene TRBV6-5 combines with J gene TRBJ1-1, with D possibly TRBD1 on 6 matching bases. The CDR3 has 14 amino acids. Trimming took off 0 bases at V and 6 bases at J, with 11 bases between the two ends. Germline V gene data show CDR1 as MNHEY and CDR2 as SVGAGI. As DNA, the CDR3 is TGTGCCAGCAGTTACTCCTTGGGGGCCGCTGAAGCTTTCTTT. This codes for CASSYSLGAAEAFF.

J is TRBJ1-1 and V is TRBV11-3; 12 bases align to TRBD1. Germline values: CDR1 SGHNT, CDR2 YENEEA. This CDR3 contains 17 residues. The trim removed 3 bases at V and 3 bases at J, leaving 8 bases unmatched. CDR3 coding DNA: TGTGCCAGCAGCTTTTGGGACAGGGGGCCGTCTGACACTGAAGCTTTCTTT. This gives the protein CASSFWDRGPSDTEAFF. The variable domain in full, completed from reference TRBV11-3 and TRBJ1-1, reads EAGVVQSPRYKIIEKKQPVAFWCNPISGHNTLYWYLQNLGQGPELLIRYENEEAVDDSQLPKDRFSAERLKGVDSTLKIQPAELGDSAVYLCASSFWDRGPSDTEAFFGQGTRLTVV.

The CDR3 sequence is CASSYAGLGGGETQYF. The CDR3 bases are TGTGCCAGCAGTTACGCTGGACTAGGGGGGGGAGAGACCCAGTACTTC. The rearrangement joins TRBV6-5 to TRBJ2-5; D is perhaps TRBD2 (7 bases). The CDR3 spans 16 residues. CDR1 and CDR2 from the germline V gene are MNHEY and SVGAGI. The V end was cut by 2 bases, the J end by 4 bases, with 17 bases between.

The J gene is TRBJ2-7, the V gene TRBV30; D might be TRBD2 (6 bases). CDR3 size: 13 residues. Germline V CDR1 and CDR2: GTSNPN, SVGIG (reference sequence). The germline V and J ends were trimmed by 4 bases and 2 bases, with 12 bases remaining between them. The CDR3 DNA is TGTGCCTGGACCCCGGGGGATACCTACGAGCAGTACTTC. It is translated as CAWTPGDTYEQYF.

This clone has more than one count but fewer than ten. V and J are TRBV2 and TRBJ1-1; D not resolved. Germline lookup yields CDR1 SNHLY and CDR2 FYNNEI. V shed 3 bases and J shed 3 bases, with 5 bases lying between them. This CDR3 spans 12 amino acids. The CDR3 sequence is CASSDGYTEAFF. The DNA for the CDR3 is TGTGCCAGCAGTGACGGTTACACTGAAGCTTTCTTT.

The chain employs TRBV19 and TRBJ1-1, with a possible D match to TRBD1 (6 bases). This CDR3 contains 16 residues. Trimming removed 3 bases at V and 0 bases at J, with 14 bases between. CDR1 and CDR2 (germline): LNHDA, SQIVND (reference sequence). CDR3 nucleotides: TGTGCCAGTAGTATTCGGGGGGCAGGCCTGAACACTGAAGCTTTCTTT. It is translated as CASSIRGAGLNTEAFF. Based on the CDR3 plus reference TRBV19 and TRBJ1-1, the full variable domain is DGGITQSPKYLFRKEGQNVTLSCEQNLNHDAMYWYRQDPGQGLRLIYYSQIVNDFQKGDIAEGYSVSREKKESFPLTVTSAQKNPTAFYLCASSIRGAGLNTEAFFGQGTRLTVV.

This clone was counted once. V gene TRBV7-2 combines with J gene TRBJ2-7; TRBD1 might be the D (5 bases). CDR3 size: 13 residues. CDR1 SGHTA and CDR2 FQGNSA come from the germline V gene. Trimming took 4 bases from V and 4 from J, leaving 11 bases between them. This CDR3 reads CASSSDIVYEQYF. The CDR3 nucleotides are TGTGCCAGCAGCTCGGACATCGTATACGAGCAGTACTTC.

The rearrangement joins TRBV30 to TRBJ2-7, with TRBD2 matching over 7 bases. This CDR3 has 15 residues. Germline V gene data show CDR1 as GTSNPN and CDR2 as SVGIG (reference sequence). The V and J ends lost 1 base and 2 bases, in that order; junction bases with no gene match: 8. CDR3 loop: CAWSDGEGSPYEQYF. The CDR3, as DNA: TGTGCCTGGAGTGACGGGGAGGGGTCGCCCTACGAGCAGTACTTC.